The clone carrying this TCR beta chain was detected many times. The CDR3 runs to 14 residues. Trimming pared 0 bases from V and 3 bases from J, leaving 9 bases between. Germline loops: CDR1 LNHNV, CDR2 YYDKDF (reference sequence). This sample was included in a study of kidney transplant recipient with SARS-CoV-2 infection. TCRdb re-analysed the reads in MiXCR, keeping a single row per CDR3 protein. The sample has roughly 230,000 distinct CDR3 sequences, 29% seen once. This sequence originates from a male patient aged 30 to 39 who had COVID-19 and was a kidney transplant recipient. Among the T cells, some may be from the graft donor. The sample in question was a blood sample, obtained at baseline and around day 110 from a kidney transplant recipient. V gene TRBV15 combines with J gene TRBJ2-7; D is ambiguous. This CDR3 is CATSRDVGFYEQYF. CDR3 sequence (DNA): TGTGCCACCAGCAGAGATGTGGGATTCTACGAGCAGTACTTC.